The sequence of this TCR beta chain was determined in a study of blood T cell repertoires in COVID-19. Study details: Whether acute or convalescent, the COVID-19 samples came from the United States, Italy and Spain.

The CDR3 has 15 amino acids. With 5 bases removed from V and 0 bases from J, the gap between germline ends came to 11 bases. Per the germline V gene, CDR1 is SEHNR and CDR2 is FQNEAQ (reference sequence). In the original analysis: Amplifying reference gene primers gave estimates of nucleated cell counts. Only in-frame clones appear in the TCRdb table, and some are missing; sequencing was by immunoSEQ multiplex PCR. V and J calls plus clone size are reproduced from that table; the DNA served to infer D and trimming. The data show roughly 63,000 clones, with 74% seen just once and 28% held by the top ten. This clone showed up many times.

This sequence was found in a woman older than 75 with acute or convalescent COVID-19. The rearrangement links TRBV7-9 to TRBJ2-4; D is unclear. Sequenced: peripheral blood. The CDR3 loop is CASSRVALAKNIQYF. The CDR3 nucleotides read TGTGCCAGCAGCCGAGTAGCACTAGCCAAAAACATTCAGTACTTC.